This T cell receptor beta chain was recovered during a study of regulatory T cells in long-lasting Graves disease. CDR3 length equals 12 residues. V lost 7 bases and J lost 0, with 8 bases in between. Germline V CDR1 and CDR2: DFQATT, SNEGSKA (reference sequence). Both iRepertoire HTBI primers and Arm-PCR of CDR3 regions were used to build the TCR beta libraries. TCRdb used MiXCR to reprocess the multiplex PCR reads, holding one entry per CDR3 protein. The sample has about 220,000 distinct CDR3 sequences; roughly 18% are singletons. The time point here: newly diagnosed GD, antithyroid drugs for less than 3 months. PBMC-derived RNA was used for the TCR library. These data also featured in a second study, about T cells in Graves' hyperthyroidism and ophthalmopathy.

This chain joins TRBV20-1 and TRBJ2-3; D not resolved. The clonotype was recovered from a woman in her 30s with Graves disease. This sample comprised peripheral blood mononuclear cells (PBMCs), obtained at new diagnosis, from a patient treated with antithyroid drugs. CDR3 nucleotide sequence: TGCAGTGGAAGGAGAAGCACAGATACGCAGTATTTT. It translates to CSGRRSTDTQYF.